The clone carrying this TCR beta chain was counted ten times or more. This specimen belongs to a study of CD8+CD57+ T cells in acquired aplastic anemia. Background on the study: Reads per healthy sample averaged approximately 10 million (CD4+) and 11.0 million (CD8+).

TCR beta VDJ and CDR3 profiles were obtained from a genomic DNA template. TCRdb itself ran the reads through MiXCR, one entry per CDR3 protein. In the table there are some 120,000 distinct CDR3 sequences, around 48% of which are singletons. V shed 2 bases, J shed 6 bases, and the junction held 5 bases outside the gene matches. CDR3 length: 14 amino acids. Germline values: CDR1 SGHKS, CDR2 YYEKEE (reference sequence). Sequencing input: sorted CD4+, CD8+, or CD8+CD57+ T cells (not recorded which) from PBMCs. This rearrangement joins TRBV5-5 to TRBJ1-1, with 9 bases matching TRBD1. This sequence was found in a human donor in good health, serving as a control. For the CDR3, the DNA is TGTGCCAGCAGCTTACAGGGGGCGAAGTCTGAAGCTTTCTTT. Translation: CASSLQGAKSEAFF.